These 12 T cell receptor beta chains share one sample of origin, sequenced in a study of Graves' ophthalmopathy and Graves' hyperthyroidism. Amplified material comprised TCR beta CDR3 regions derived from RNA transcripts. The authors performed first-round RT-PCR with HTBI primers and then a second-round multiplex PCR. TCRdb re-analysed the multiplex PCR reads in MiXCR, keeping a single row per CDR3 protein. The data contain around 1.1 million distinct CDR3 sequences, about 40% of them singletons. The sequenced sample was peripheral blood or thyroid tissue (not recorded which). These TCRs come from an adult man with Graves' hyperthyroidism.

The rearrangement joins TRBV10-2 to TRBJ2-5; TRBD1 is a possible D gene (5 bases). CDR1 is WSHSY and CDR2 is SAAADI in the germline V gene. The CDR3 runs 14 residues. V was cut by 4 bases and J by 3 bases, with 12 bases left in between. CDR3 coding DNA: TGCGCCAGCAGTGCAGGGCTGAATGAAGAGACCCAGTACTTC. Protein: CASSAGLNEETQYF.

CDR3 in amino acids: CASSEPHRVGETQYF. The CDR3 nucleotides are TGCGCCAGCAGTGAGCCGCACAGGGTTGGGGAGACCCAGTACTTC. J is TRBJ2-5 and V is TRBV10-2; TRBD1 might be the D (6 bases). The CDR3 sequence is 15 residues long. Germline CDR1 is WSHSY and CDR2 is SAAADI. With 2 bases removed from V and 5 bases from J, the gap between germline ends came to 15 bases.

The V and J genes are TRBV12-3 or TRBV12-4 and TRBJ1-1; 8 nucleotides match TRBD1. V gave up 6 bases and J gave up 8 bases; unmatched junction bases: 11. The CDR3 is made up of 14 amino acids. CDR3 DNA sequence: TGTGCCAGCAGCGAAGACAGGGGTGGTGCGGAAGCTTTCTTT. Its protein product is CASSEDRGGAEAFF.

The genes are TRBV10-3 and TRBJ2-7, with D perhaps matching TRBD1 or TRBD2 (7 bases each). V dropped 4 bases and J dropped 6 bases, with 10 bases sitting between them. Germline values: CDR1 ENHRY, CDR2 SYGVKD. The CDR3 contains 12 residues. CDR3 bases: TGTGCCATCAGTGGCAGGGGGGGCGAGCAGTACTTC. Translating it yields CAISGRGGEQYF.

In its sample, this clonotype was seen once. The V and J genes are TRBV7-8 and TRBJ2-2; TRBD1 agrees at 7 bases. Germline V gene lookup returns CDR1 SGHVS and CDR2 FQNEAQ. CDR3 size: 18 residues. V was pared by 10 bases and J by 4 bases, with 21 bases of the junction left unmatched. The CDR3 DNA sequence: TGTGCCACCGACGGTCCCCTGATCCAGGGGGTGGGCACCGGGGAGCTGTTTTTT. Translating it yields CATDGPLIQGVGTGELFF.

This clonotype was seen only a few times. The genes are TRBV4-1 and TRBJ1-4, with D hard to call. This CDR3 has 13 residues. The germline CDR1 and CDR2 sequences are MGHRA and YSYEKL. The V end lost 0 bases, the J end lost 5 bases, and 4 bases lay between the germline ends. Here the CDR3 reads CASSQDANEKLFF. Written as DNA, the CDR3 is TGCGCCAGCAGCCAAGACGCGAATGAAAAACTGTTTTTT.

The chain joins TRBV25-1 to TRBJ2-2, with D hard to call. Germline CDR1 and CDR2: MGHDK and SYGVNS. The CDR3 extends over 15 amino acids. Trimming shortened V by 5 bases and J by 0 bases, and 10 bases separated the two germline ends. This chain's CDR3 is CASSLPAPNTGELFF. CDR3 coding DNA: TGTGCCAGCAGTTTGCCAGCACCGAACACCGGGGAGCTGTTTTTT. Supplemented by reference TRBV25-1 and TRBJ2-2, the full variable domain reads EADIYQTPRYLVIGTGKKITLECSQTMGHDKMYWYQQDPGMELHLIHYSYGVNSTEKGDLSSESTVSRIRTEHFPLTLESARPSHTSQYLCASSLPAPNTGELFFGEGSRLTVL.

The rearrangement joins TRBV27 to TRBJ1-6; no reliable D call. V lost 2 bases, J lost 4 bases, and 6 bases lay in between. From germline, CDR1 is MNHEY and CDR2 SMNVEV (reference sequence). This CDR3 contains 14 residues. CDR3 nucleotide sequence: TGTGCCAGCAGTTTACTGGAATATAATTCACCCCTCCACTTT. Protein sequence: CASSLLEYNSPLHF.

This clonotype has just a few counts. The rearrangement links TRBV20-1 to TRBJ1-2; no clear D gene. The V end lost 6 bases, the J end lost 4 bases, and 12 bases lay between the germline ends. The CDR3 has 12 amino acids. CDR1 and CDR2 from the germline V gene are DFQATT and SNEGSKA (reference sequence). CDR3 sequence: CSATPKFYGYTF. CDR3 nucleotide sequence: TGCAGTGCAACCCCGAAGTTCTATGGCTACACCTTC.

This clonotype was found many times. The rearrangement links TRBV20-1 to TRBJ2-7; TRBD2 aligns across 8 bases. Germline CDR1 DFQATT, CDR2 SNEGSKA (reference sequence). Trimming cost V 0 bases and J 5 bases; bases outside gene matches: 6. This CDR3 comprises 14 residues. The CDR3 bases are TGCAGTGCTAGAGACGGGAGGGTTGTCCACGAGCAGTACTTC. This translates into CSARDGRVVHEQYF.

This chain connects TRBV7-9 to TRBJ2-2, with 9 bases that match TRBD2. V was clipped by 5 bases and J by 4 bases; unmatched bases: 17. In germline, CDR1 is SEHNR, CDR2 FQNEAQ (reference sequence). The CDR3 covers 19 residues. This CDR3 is CASSPTGLGTSIGTGELFF. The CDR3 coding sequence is TGTGCCAGCAGCCCAACCGGCCTCGGGACTAGCATAGGCACCGGGGAGCTGTTTTTT.

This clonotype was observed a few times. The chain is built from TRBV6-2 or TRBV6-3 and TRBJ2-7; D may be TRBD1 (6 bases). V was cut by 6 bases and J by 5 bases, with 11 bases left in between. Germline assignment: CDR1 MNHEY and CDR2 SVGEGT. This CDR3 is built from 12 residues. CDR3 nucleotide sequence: TGTGCCAGCAGACAACCAGGGGACGAGCAGTACTTC. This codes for CASRQPGDEQYF.